The present T cell receptor (beta chain) was sequenced within a study of early stage breast cancer tumors (dated by TCRdb to the late 2010s). Regarding the research as a whole: Of the roughly 15 invasive breast tumors, about a dozen were found to be estrogen receptor-positive, progesterone receptor-positive and HER2-negative. About 65% of the 12 ER+/PR+/HER2- tumors were invasive ductal carcinomas, while the other four were invasive lobular carcinomas. A read coverage of roughly 10-fold per sample was achieved on average. Across all samples, some 2.8 million templates representing 1 million or so unique clonotypes were detected. The paper's findings and limits, for the study overall: Enriched TCRB sequences shared across patients were found to be mostly commonly generated sequences that were unlikely to play an important role in the tumor microenvironment. Tumors showed 2 to 2.5-fold higher T cell density and higher clonality than adjacent normal breast tissue. Greater similarity was observed between blood and normal breast repertoires than between blood and tumor repertoires, and tumor was distinguished from normal in about 90% of the 16 patients when each tissue was compared with blood. Chain pairing and functional markers such as CD4, CD8 and FOXP3 were missed by bulk genomic DNA sequencing of unsorted cells. Because the cohort was small, analysis by tumor subtype was not possible.

Adjacent normal breast tissue was collected roughly 1.7-4 cm away from the tumor, rinsed in PBS and stored in prechilled RNAlater. Normal breast tissue often required about 85-320 mg of tissue for sufficient DNA because of high lipid content and low cell density. The study profiled bulk TCR beta-chain repertoires in matched peripheral blood, tumor and adjacent normal breast tissue taken from fewer than 20 patients with early-stage breast cancer. The Qiagen AllPrep DNA/RNA Mini kit was used for genomic DNA extraction. Every sample was amplified as two independent genomic DNA replicates, using approximately 550 ng for blood and roughly 1.6 ug for tumor or normal breast. Following the manufacturer's instructions, the ImmunoSeq Intro kit was used to carry out TCRB sequencing on genomic DNA. For absolute quantification, the 31-cycle multiplex PCR included proprietary primers along with spike-in control sequences. Single-end 150-bp reads were used to sequence an 87-bp fragment covering the CDR3 and the flanking V and J genes. Each lane of an Illumina MiSeq running version 3.0 chemistry carried seven multiplexed samples, with two replicates apiece. As for how the authors treated the data: The vendor's proprietary pipeline processed the raw data and merged both replicates into a single result for each sample. Clonotypes were defined as productive rearrangements sharing the V-gene family, CDR3 amino acid sequence and J-gene segment. To compute clonality, the normalized Shannon entropy (Pielou evenness) of TCRB abundances was subtracted from 1. T cell density was estimated by dividing total templates by the number of input cells inferred from the DNA input amount. Recon with default parameters was used to estimate total repertoire diversity and clonality. A clonotype counted as tumor-enriched if its abundance in tumor exceeded 0.1% and was at least 32-fold higher than its abundance in normal breast. In its TCRdb copy, this immuneACCESS table keeps in-frame sequences only and misses some clones. Where compared with another copy, unresolved V genes explain less than half of these, and the others have no known cause. V and J calls and clone size are as listed in that table; D and trimming were resolved from the DNA. In all, the sample holds 8,500 to 10,000 clones, and about 78% of those were seen once. The ten largest make up 8.8% of the sample.

Cut back by 2 bases and 6 bases, the V and J ends lie 11 bases apart. The CDR3 measures 13 amino acids from cysteine to phenylalanine. The read is trimmed to its CDR3 DNA, 39 bases read in frame from base 1. Reading the germline V gene (reference sequence) gives CDR1 MNHEY and CDR2 SMNVEV. Comment on this clone: Its target antigen remains unknown. One base away there is no much larger clone; base qualities are not given.

The chain is assembled from TRBV27 and TRBJ2-7; the D gene is unclear. The origin of this receptor is a person aged 35-50 years with breast cancer. Sequenced sample: normal breast tissue next to the tumor. The DNA sequence follows: TGTGCCAGCAGTTTAAATCCTAAAGCCGAGCAGTACTTC. This codes for CASSLNPKAEQYF.